Listed here is a single T cell receptor (beta chain). The table lists this clone with a few counts. Its antigen specificity is not known. Base qualities are not recorded, but no much larger clone differs from it by a single base. The sample comes from a study of PD-L1 blockade in urothelial cancer (dated by TCRdb to the late 2010s). In the study overall: Every patient began therapy at some point between 2013 and 2015 and was given atezolizumab 1,200 mg intravenously every 3 weeks. About 85% of the roughly 29 patients were males with bladder-origin urothelial cancer, and about 60% of the 29 reported a prior smoking history. An ECOG performance status of 0 or 1 was recorded for the patients, and 0 to 3 prior chemotherapy regimens had been received by the patients. Blood samples were analyzed at 3 weeks after treatment start (second dose) and at 6 weeks after treatment start. Blood samples gave a median of approximately 150,000 T cells and approximately 85,000 unique TCRs, with a median clonality of around 0.08. The study, an exploratory multi-omic analysis, examined somatic, immune and clinical correlates of response to PD-L1 blockade with atezolizumab in urothelial cancer. Pretreatment tumor samples, along with matched peripheral blood collected serially before and after atezolizumab treatment, underwent TCR sequencing. Durable clinical benefit was defined as a progression-free survival longer than 6 months, and TCR features were additionally tested against progression-free survival and overall survival. In the same patients, pretreatment tumors underwent whole exome sequencing and RNA sequencing in addition to TCR sequencing. Durable clinical benefit was achieved by nine patients but not by the remaining 20. Around 30 patients had pretreatment blood TCR-seq, about 24 had at least one posttreatment blood collection, and about 24 had tumor TCR-seq.

The sample's time point label, in plain terms: peripheral blood 6 weeks after treatment start. A cohort of 25 to 30 patients with locally advanced or metastatic urothelial carcinoma, treated at Memorial Sloan Kettering on a trial protocol, was included. Peripheral blood mononuclear cells were collected pretreatment and during treatment, with between 1 and 8 total time points obtained per patient. The Qiagen DNeasy Blood extraction kit was used to purify genomic DNA from total PBMCs and tumor samples. PBMCs were collected pretreatment and during treatment, and were isolated and stored as previously described. Overall study outcomes, separate from this receptor: Small sample size (n ≈ 30) and many exploratory analyses mean the results are intended to be hypothesis-generating. Greater expansion of tumor-associated TCR clones in peripheral blood 3 weeks after the start of treatment was observed in patients with durable benefit (n of about 21, p = 0.022). A pretreatment peripheral blood TCR clonality below the median was linked to improved progression-free and overall survival.

Synthetic TCR analog templates were spiked into each PCR to estimate absolute template abundance from read counts. Using the immunoSEQ assay, TCRbeta CDR3 regions were amplified from genomic DNA with bias-controlled V and J gene primers. Sequencing of rearranged TCRbeta segments was done at approximately 20X coverage. As for the original processing: Sequencing errors were corrected by clustering and CDR3s were annotated against IMGT to assign V, D and J genes. Downstream analyses used only productive TCRbeta rearrangements, leaving out any out-of-frame or stop-codon sequences. To compute clonality, Shannon entropy was normalized by the log of the number of unique productive sequences and then subtracted from one. Fisher's exact test with Benjamini-Hochberg correction, using a cutoff of adjusted p below 0.01, was how clones that differed between time points or between blood and tumor were identified. Drawn from immuneACCESS, this table holds only the in-frame rearrangements with V and J called that TCRdb kept. Clones are partly lost; checked studies trace under half to an unresolved V gene and leave the rest unexplained. V, J and clone size were drawn from that table, and D and trimming were deduced from the DNA. For this sample there are roughly 120,000 clones; roughly 90% appear just once. 1.7% of the sample is held by the ten biggest clonotypes.

According to the germline V gene (reference sequence), CDR1 reads LNHDA and CDR2 reads SQIVND. Trimming takes 10 bases from V and 6 bases from J, and the germline ends sit 25 bases apart. The CDR3 goes from the cysteine to the phenylalanine over 15 residues. Only the CDR3 DNA is retained, 45 bases long and in frame from the first base. The chain is assembled from TRBV19 and TRBJ2-7; a tentative D match to TRBD2 spans 5 bases. The sequenced sample was PBMCs, obtained around atezolizumab (anti-PD-L1) treatment. The source is a man aged 60 to 69 with urothelial cancer. CDR3 protein: CATRFRDQASAEQYF. The base sequence is TGTGCCACCAGATTCCGGGATCAGGCGTCGGCCGAGCAGTACTTC.